The next 32 T cell receptor beta chains were all read from a single sample in a study of T cells in localized non-small cell lung cancer. Sequenced by immunoSEQ multiplex PCR; TCRdb stores in-frame clones only, minus some. This table holds about 74,000 clones, around 85% found once. The sample here was peripheral blood, taken before any cancer treatment. The source of these receptors is a female donor aged 60 or older with stage I lung adenocarcinoma.

This clone was recorded once. V gene TRBV7-6 combines with J gene TRBJ2-1, with D perhaps TRBD2 (6 bases). The CDR3 sequence is 18 residues long. V gave up 2 bases and J gave up 0 bases, with 17 bases separating them. Germline V gene sequence: CDR1 SGHVS, CDR2 FNYEAQ. The CDR3 spells CASSLFLSGSTSYNEQFF. The CDR3 region has the DNA TGTGCCAGCAGCTTATTTTTAAGCGGGTCAACCTCCTACAATGAGCAGTTCTTC.

The V gene is TRBV7-8, the J gene TRBJ2-2; D is uncertain. V lost 8 bases to trimming and J lost 6 bases, with 7 bases between them. This CDR3 spans 11 amino acids. CDR1 is SGHVS, CDR2 FQNEAQ, per germline. CDR3 nucleotides: TGTGCCAGCGGCACCCCCGGGGAGCTGTTTTTT. Protein product: CASGTPGELFF.

This rearrangement joins TRBV27 to TRBJ2-7; 11 bases are a match to TRBD2. From germline, CDR1 is MNHEY and CDR2 SMNVEV (reference sequence). The V and J ends lost 6 bases and 2 bases, in that order; junction bases with no gene match: 3. The CDR3 is made up of 14 amino acids. DNA for the CDR3: TGTGCCAGCAGCCTAGCGGGAGGAACCTACGAGCAGTACTTC. It yields the protein CASSLAGGTYEQYF.

A word on this clone: Other nucleotide sequences from this sample produce the same CDR3. This rearrangement joins TRBV5-1 to TRBJ1-1; 7 nucleotides line up with TRBD1. The J segment lost 1 base and the V segment lost 2 bases, leaving 2 bases of the junction unmatched. This CDR3 spans 14 amino acids. Germline-derived CDR1 and CDR2 are SGHRS and YFSETQ. CDR3 residues: CASSFGTANTEAFF. DNA for the CDR3: TGCGCCAGCAGCTTTGGGACAGCGAACACTGAAGCTTTCTTT.

On this clone: An end of the junction differs from the germline gene, which may be a read error. The chain uses TRBV7-7 and TRBJ2-2; D remains ambiguous. CDR3 length: 13 residues. Germline CDR1 SSHAT, CDR2 FNYEAQ (reference sequence). The CDR3 here is CASSLDVDGELFF. The CDR3 DNA reads TGTGCTAGCAGCTTAGATGTGGACGGGGAGCTGTTTTTT.

There are a few counts of this clone. This chain connects TRBV15 to TRBJ2-7; 11 bases agree with TRBD1. This CDR3 contains 15 residues. The germline V gene encodes CDR1 LNHNV and CDR2 YYDKDF (reference sequence). V lost 3 bases, J lost 6 bases, and 7 bases stayed unmatched. This CDR3 is CATSSYRDRGFEQYF. The CDR3 nucleotides are TGTGCCACCAGCAGTTACCGGGACAGGGGGTTCGAGCAGTACTTC.

This clone came up a few times. The V gene is TRBV6-5, the J gene TRBJ1-2, with 7 bases fitting TRBD1. CDR1 MNHEY and CDR2 SVGAGI come from the germline V gene. This CDR3 has 15 amino acids. V shed 7 bases, J shed 2 bases, and the junction held 10 bases outside the gene matches. The CDR3 nucleotides are TGTGCCAGCACCGAAGCAGCGGACAGGAACTATGGCTACACCTTC. It encodes CASTEAADRNYGYTF.

The chain links TRBV6-5 to TRBJ2-3; D is uncertain. Germline CDR1 reads MNHEY; CDR2 reads SVGAGI. This CDR3 has 11 amino acids. The V end lost 4 bases, the J end lost 4 bases, and 3 bases lay between the germline ends. The CDR3 loop is CASSLSDTQYF. The DNA of the CDR3 is TGTGCCAGCAGTTTGTCAGATACGCAGTATTTT.

The sample holds one count of this clone. V usage is TRBV27 and J usage is TRBJ2-7, with D perhaps TRBD2 (5 bases). V was shortened by 5 bases and J by 3 bases, with 8 bases between the two germline ends. The CDR3 extends over 12 amino acids. Germline V gives CDR1 MNHEY, CDR2 SMNVEV (reference sequence). CDR3 sequence (DNA): TGTGCCAGCAGTCCCGGGAACTACGAGCAGTACTTC. Its translation is CASSPGNYEQYF.

The gene calls are TRBV9 and TRBJ2-5; D unresolved. Trimming stripped 4 bases from V and 3 bases from J, with 13 bases between. The CDR3 runs 14 residues. Germline CDR1 SGDLS, CDR2 YYNGEE. The CDR3 region is CASSFHQVEETQYF. Here the CDR3 DNA reads TGTGCCAGCAGCTTCCACCAGGTAGAAGAGACCCAGTACTTC.

To note about this clone: The junction differs from germline at one of its ends, possibly a read error. The chain combines TRBV7-9 with TRBJ1-2, with a weak D call TRBD1 (5 bases). The CDR3 runs 14 residues. Germline CDR1 SEHNR, CDR2 FQNEAQ (reference sequence). CDR3 loop: CASSLAGPNYGYTF. CDR3 in DNA: TGTGCCAGCAGCCTAGCGGGGCCAAACTATGGCTACACCTTC.

The rearrangement joins TRBV4-2 to TRBJ2-7; D possibly corresponds to TRBD1 (5 bases). Per germline, CDR1 LGHNA and CDR2 YNFKEQ. This CDR3 contains 13 residues. The germline V and J ends were trimmed by 1 base and 7 bases, with 11 bases remaining between them. This CDR3 reads CASSQVPGREQYF. Written as DNA, the CDR3 is TGTGCCAGCAGCCAAGTACCAGGGCGGGAGCAGTACTTC.

The chain combines TRBV2 with TRBJ2-5; TRBD2 aligns across 8 bases. Germline CDR1 is SNHLY and CDR2 is FYNNEI. With V trimmed by 4 bases and J by 5 bases, 0 bases remained unmatched. The CDR3 runs to 12 residues. The CDR3 DNA sequence: TGTGCCAGCAGTGCGGGGGGGGAGACCCAGTACTTC. This gives the protein CASSAGGETQYF.

This sequence joins TRBV5-6 and TRBJ1-2; D is unresolved. CDR1 is SGHDT, CDR2 YYEEEE, per germline. With 4 bases removed from V and 1 base from J, the gap between germline ends came to 8 bases. CDR3 length: 13 residues. CDR3 protein: CASSDGLNYGYTF. In DNA, the CDR3 is TGTGCCAGCAGCGATGGACTTAACTATGGCTACACCTTC.

In this sample, this clone turned up a few times. V is TRBV11-1 and J is TRBJ1-1, with TRBD1 as a possible D gene (5 bases). The CDR3 extends over 17 amino acids. V lost 4 bases and J 1 base, leaving 19 bases between the germline ends. CDR1 SGHAT and CDR2 FQDESV come from the germline V gene (reference sequence). As DNA, the CDR3 is TGTGCCAGCAGCTCACGTATGCAGGGAGGTGAGAACACTGAAGCTTTCTTT. It encodes CASSSRMQGGENTEAFF.

The gene calls are TRBV19 and TRBJ1-1; 10 bases line up with TRBD1. V lost 3 bases and J lost 8; bases outside the gene matches: 9. The CDR3 has 15 amino acids. Germline V gene sequence: CDR1 LNHDA, CDR2 SQIVND (reference sequence). CDR3 in amino acids: CASSMTGGGATEAFF. The DNA of the CDR3 is TGTGCCAGTAGTATGACAGGGGGCGGGGCAACCGAAGCTTTCTTT.

This clone was counted a few times. The V call is TRBV7-6, the J call TRBJ2-3; D gene ambiguous. The V end was cut by 5 bases, the J end by 6 bases, with 12 bases between. CDR3 length: 13 amino acids. Per the germline V gene, CDR1 is SGHVS and CDR2 is FNYEAQ. This CDR3 reads CASSAPRGDTQYF. CDR3 nucleotide sequence: TGTGCCAGCAGCGCACCCCGTGGGGATACGCAGTATTTT.

The CDR3 here is CASSLGFQETQYF. CDR3 in DNA: TGTGCCAGCAGCTTAGGATTCCAAGAGACCCAGTACTTC. The chain links TRBV11-2 to TRBJ2-5; no firm D call. The CDR3 length is 13 residues. Trimming removed 1 base at V and 1 base at J, with 4 bases between. CDR1 and CDR2 from the germline V gene are SGHAT and FQNNGV. Full variable domain (missing parts from reference TRBV11-2 and TRBJ2-5): EAGVAQSPRYKIIEKRQSVAFWCNPISGHATLYWYQQILGQGPKLLIQFQNNGVVDDSQLPKDRFSAERLKGVDSTLKIQPAKLEDSAVYLCASSLGFQETQYFGPGTRLLVL.

The genes are TRBV10-3 and TRBJ1-1; TRBD1 aligns across 7 bases. Germline lookup yields CDR1 ENHRY and CDR2 SYGVKD. V shed 6 bases, J shed 5 bases, and the junction held 15 bases outside the gene matches. CDR3 length: 16 residues. CDR3 sequence: CAIRTTGALGKTEAFF. Here the CDR3 DNA reads TGTGCCATCAGGACCACAGGGGCCTTGGGAAAGACTGAAGCTTTCTTT.

V and J are TRBV6-6 and TRBJ1-2; 9 positions agree with TRBD1. The CDR3 totals 15 residues. V shed 2 bases and J 5 bases; nucleotides not matched to a gene: 6. Germline-derived CDR1 and CDR2 are MNHNY and SVGAGI (reference sequence). CDR3 bases: TGTGCCAGCAGTTACGATCCGGGACAGGGATATGGCTACACCTTC. Its translation is CASSYDPGQGYGYTF.

As to this clone: The germline gene is not matched at one end of the junction; a read error may be the cause. V gene TRBV27 combines with J gene TRBJ2-5; a weak D match, TRBD2 (6 bases). The germline CDR1 and CDR2 sequences are MNHEY and SMNVEV (reference sequence). CDR3 length: 16 residues. The CDR3 coding sequence is TGTGCCGGCAGTTCGACGCGGGCGGGAATTTTAAAGACCCAGTACTTC. Amino acids: CAGSSTRAGILKTQYF.

Only a few counts were recorded for this clone. This chain uses TRBV2 with TRBJ1-2, with a tentative D call TRBD1 (6 bases). The germline CDR1 and CDR2 sequences are SNHLY and FYNNEI. Trimming removed 2 bases from V and 4 bases from J, with 20 bases in between. The CDR3 is made up of 17 amino acids. The CDR3 reads CASSETATGTFPYGYTF. In nucleotides, the CDR3 is TGTGCCAGCAGTGAAACGGCTACAGGGACGTTCCCCTATGGCTACACCTTC.

The chain combines TRBV9 with TRBJ2-2; D not certain. Trimming left V 4 bases short and J 0 bases short, with 10 bases between. CDR1 SGDLS and CDR2 YYNGEE come from the germline V gene. This CDR3 has 15 amino acids. This CDR3 reads CASSPHFSNTGELFF. In DNA, the CDR3 is TGTGCCAGCAGCCCCCACTTTTCGAACACCGGGGAGCTGTTTTTT. Full variable domain (missing parts from reference TRBV9 and TRBJ2-2): DSGVTQTPKHLITATGQRVTLRCSPRSGDLSVYWYQQSLDQGLQFLIQYYNGEERAKGNILERFSAQQFPDLHSELNLSSLELGDSALYFCASSPHFSNTGELFFGEGSRLTVL.

The rearrangement joins TRBV6-5 to TRBJ1-2, with a possible D match to TRBD1 (5 bases). The germline V gene encodes CDR1 MNHEY and CDR2 SVGAGI. This CDR3 spans 12 amino acids. V gave up 2 bases and J gave up 4 bases, with 5 bases separating them. CDR3 sequence: CASSYQGYGYTF. CDR3 bases: TGTGCCAGCAGTTACCAGGGCTATGGCTACACCTTC.

The V call is TRBV10-1, the J call TRBJ2-4; D unclear. Deletions cut 3 bases from V and 0 bases from J, with 9 bases between. Germline CDR1 reads WNHNN; CDR2 reads SYGVQD (reference sequence). CDR3 length equals 15 residues. The CDR3 DNA is TGCGCCAGCAGTGATCATCGGGTAGCCAAAAACATTCAGTACTTC. Encoded protein: CASSDHRVAKNIQYF.

As concerns this clone: The same CDR3 arises from other DNA sequences in this sample as well. The CDR3 DNA is TGCAGCGTTAGACAGCAAGAGACCCAGTACTTC. Translation: CSVRQQETQYF. The V and J genes are TRBV29-1 and TRBJ2-5; D perhaps matches TRBD1 (5 bases). The CDR3 covers 11 residues. Trimming shortened V by 5 bases and J by 2 bases, and 6 bases separated the two germline ends. Germline V gene lookup returns CDR1 SQVTM and CDR2 ANQGSEA.

The V and J genes are TRBV5-1 and TRBJ1-1; 11 nucleotides agree with TRBD1. Germline CDR1 is SGHRS and CDR2 is YFSETQ. The V segment lost 6 bases and the J segment 4 bases; nucleotides outside the gene matches: 14. The CDR3 length is 17 residues. As DNA, the CDR3 is TGCGCCAGCATACCCGGACAGGGGGCATGGGAAAGCACTGAAGCTTTCTTT. This encodes CASIPGQGAWESTEAFF.

The V call is TRBV5-5, the J call TRBJ1-2, with D uncertain. V dropped 0 bases and J dropped 4 bases, with 13 bases sitting between them. Per germline, CDR1 SGHKS and CDR2 YYEKEE (reference sequence). This CDR3 contains 15 residues. Here the CDR3 DNA reads TGTGCCAGCAGCTTGGGGGCAAAGGGCGGCTATGGCTACACCTTC. Its translation is CASSLGAKGGYGYTF.

The V and J genes are TRBV5-1 and TRBJ1-1, with TRBD1 matching 8 bases. This CDR3 contains 13 residues. V gave up 6 bases and J gave up 5 bases; unmatched junction bases: 6. CDR1 SGHRS and CDR2 YFSETQ come from the germline V gene. As DNA, the CDR3 is TGCGCCAGCAACGGGGACAGGAAGACTGAAGCTTTCTTT. Its protein is CASNGDRKTEAFF.

The genes are TRBV10-3 and TRBJ1-4; D is uncertain. The ends were cut back, 0 bases at V and 8 bases at J, with 16 bases in the middle. Germline CDR1 reads ENHRY; CDR2 reads SYGVKD. CDR3 length equals 16 residues. DNA for the CDR3: TGTGCCATCAGTGAGTCTTCAACTCACCCGAGCGAAAAACTGTTTTTT. Translating it yields CAISESSTHPSEKLFF.

This sequence joins TRBV19 and TRBJ1-3; tentative D call: TRBD1 (5 bases). Trimming removed 5 bases at V and 3 bases at J, with 14 bases between. Germline-derived CDR1 and CDR2 are LNHDA and SQIVND (reference sequence). The CDR3 totals 15 residues. The CDR3 nucleotides read TGTGCCAGTAGTGCGGACAATAATATTGGAAACACCATATATTTT. It yields the protein CASSADNNIGNTIYF. The full variable domain, rest sourced from reference TRBV19 and TRBJ1-3, is DGGITQSPKYLFRKEGQNVTLSCEQNLNHDAMYWYRQDPGQGLRLIYYSQIVNDFQKGDIAEGYSVSREKKESFPLTVTSAQKNPTAFYLCASSADNNIGNTIYFGEGSWLTVV.

The rearrangement joins TRBV9 to TRBJ1-4; D is uncertain. The CDR3 extends over 13 amino acids. Trimming left V 2 bases short and J 3 bases short, with 5 bases between. Germline V gene lookup returns CDR1 SGDLS and CDR2 YYNGEE. CDR3 region: CASSVFSNEKLFF. Here the CDR3 DNA reads TGTGCCAGCAGCGTCTTTTCTAATGAAAAACTGTTTTTT.